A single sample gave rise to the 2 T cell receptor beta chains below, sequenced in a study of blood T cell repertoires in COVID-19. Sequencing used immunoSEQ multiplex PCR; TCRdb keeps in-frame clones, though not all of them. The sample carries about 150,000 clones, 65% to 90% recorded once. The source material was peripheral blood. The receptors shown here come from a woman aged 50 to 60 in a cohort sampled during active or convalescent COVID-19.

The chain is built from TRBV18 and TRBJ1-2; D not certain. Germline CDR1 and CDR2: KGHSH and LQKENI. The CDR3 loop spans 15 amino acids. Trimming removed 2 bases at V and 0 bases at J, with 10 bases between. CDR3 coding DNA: TGTGCCAGCTCACCAACGGGAGTCGCTAACTATGGCTACACCTTC. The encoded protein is CASSPTGVANYGYTF. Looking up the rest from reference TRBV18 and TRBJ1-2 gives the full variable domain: NAGVMQNPRHLVRRRGQEARLRCSPMKGHSHVYWYRQLPEEGLKFMVYLQKENIIDESGMPKERFSAEFPKEGPSILRIQQVVRGDSAAYFCASSPTGVANYGYTFGSGTRLTVV.

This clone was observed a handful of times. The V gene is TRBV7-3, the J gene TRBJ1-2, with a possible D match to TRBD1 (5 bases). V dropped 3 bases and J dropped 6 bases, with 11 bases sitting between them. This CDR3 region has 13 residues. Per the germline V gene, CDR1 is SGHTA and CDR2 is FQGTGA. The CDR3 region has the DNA TGTGCCAGCAGCTTCAGCAGGGAGGATGGCTACACCTTC. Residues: CASSFSREDGYTF. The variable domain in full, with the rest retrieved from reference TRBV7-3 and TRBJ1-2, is GAGVSQTPSNKVTEKGKYVELRCDPISGHTALYWYRQSLGQGPEFLIYFQGTGAADDSGLPNDRFFAVRPEGSVSTLKIQRTERGDSAVYLCASSFSREDGYTFGSGTRLTVV.